This T cell receptor beta chain was sequenced for a study of cytomegalovirus exposure and HLA in healthy donors. Both 60 Vbeta primers and 13 Jbeta primers went into the PCR. The assay was immunoSEQ multiplex PCR, and TCRdb's table has in-frame clones only and misses some. Of more than 85,000 clones listed, approximately 71% are singletons. CDR3 length: 16 amino acids. CDR1 is GTSNPN and CDR2 is SVGIG in the germline V gene (reference sequence). Trimming removed 0 bases at V and 0 bases at J, with 11 bases between. This sequence originates from a woman in her 70s in good health and CMV-seropositive. The material sequenced was PBMCs. The chain combines TRBV30 with TRBJ1-4; no clear D. The CDR3, as DNA: TGTGCCTGGAGTGTCCCGGAGAGGTCAACTAATGAAAAACTGTTTTTT. This codes for CAWSVPERSTNEKLFF.